The entry below describes one T cell receptor beta chain. The entry originates in a study of cytomegalovirus exposure and HLA in healthy donors. V lost 7 bases to trimming and J lost 8 bases; unmatched junction nucleotides: 12. The CDR3 sequence is 15 residues long. Germline V CDR1 and CDR2: MNHNS, SASEGT. A multiplex PCR was run with 60 Vbeta primers and 13 Jbeta primers. Generated by immunoSEQ multiplex PCR, the TCRdb table keeps only in-frame clones and is missing some. Its clone listing holds 150,000 or so clones. The TCR sequence derives from a man aged 25-45 years in good health and CMV-seronegative. The specimen sequenced was PBMCs. The chain carries TRBV6-1 and TRBJ1-4, with 8 nucleotides matching TRBD1. CDR3 in DNA: TGTGCCAGCACCAACCAGGGGGCGGTTAACGAAAAACTGTTTTTT. Translation: CASTNQGAVNEKLFF.